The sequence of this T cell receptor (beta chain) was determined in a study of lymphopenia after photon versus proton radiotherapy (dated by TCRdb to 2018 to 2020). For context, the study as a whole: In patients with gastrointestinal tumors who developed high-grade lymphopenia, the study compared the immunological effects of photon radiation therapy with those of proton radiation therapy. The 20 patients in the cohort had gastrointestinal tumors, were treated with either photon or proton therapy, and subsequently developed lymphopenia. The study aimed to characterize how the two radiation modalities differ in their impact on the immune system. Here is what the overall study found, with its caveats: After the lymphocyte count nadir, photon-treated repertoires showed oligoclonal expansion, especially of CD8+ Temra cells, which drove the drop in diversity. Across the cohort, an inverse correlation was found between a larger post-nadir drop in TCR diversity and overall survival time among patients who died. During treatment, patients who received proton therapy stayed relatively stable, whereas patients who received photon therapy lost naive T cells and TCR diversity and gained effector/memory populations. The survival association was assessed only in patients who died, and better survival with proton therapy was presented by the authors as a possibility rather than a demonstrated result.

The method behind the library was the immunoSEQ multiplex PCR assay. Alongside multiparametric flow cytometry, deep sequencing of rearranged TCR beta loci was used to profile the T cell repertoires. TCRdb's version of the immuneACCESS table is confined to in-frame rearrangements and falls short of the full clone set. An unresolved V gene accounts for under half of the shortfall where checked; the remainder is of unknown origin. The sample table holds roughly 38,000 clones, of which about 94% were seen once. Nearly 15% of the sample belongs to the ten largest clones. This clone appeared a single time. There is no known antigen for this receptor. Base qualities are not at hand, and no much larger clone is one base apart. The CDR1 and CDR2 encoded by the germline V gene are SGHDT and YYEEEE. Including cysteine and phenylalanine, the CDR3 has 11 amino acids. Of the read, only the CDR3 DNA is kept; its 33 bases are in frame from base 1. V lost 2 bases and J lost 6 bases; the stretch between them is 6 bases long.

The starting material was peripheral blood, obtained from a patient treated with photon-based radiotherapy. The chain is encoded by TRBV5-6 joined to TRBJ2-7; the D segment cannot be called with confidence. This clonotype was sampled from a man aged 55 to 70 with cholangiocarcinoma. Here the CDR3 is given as CASSFTGEQYF. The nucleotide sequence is TGTGCCAGCAGCTTCACGGGCGAGCAGTACTTC. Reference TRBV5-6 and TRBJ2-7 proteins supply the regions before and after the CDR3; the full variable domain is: DAGVTQSPTHLIKTRGQQVTLRCSPKSGHDTVSWYQQALGQGPQFIFQYYEEEERQRGNFPDRFSGHQFPNYSSELNVNALLLGDSALYLCASSFTGEQYFGPGTRLTVT.